The 21 T cell receptor beta chains given below trace back to one sample, sequenced in a study of blood T cell repertoires in COVID-19 (dated by TCRdb to 2018 to 2020). To prepare the library, the immunoSEQ multiplex PCR assay was applied. TCRdb took this table from immuneACCESS and kept in-frame rearrangements with V and J called. Such tables lack part of the clones; where checked against another copy, unresolved V genes explain under half of the gap, and the rest is unexplained. The sample table holds more than 300,000 clones, of which 88% were seen once. 1.5% to 2% of the sample belongs to the ten largest clones. The source material was peripheral blood. All receptors derive from a woman aged 25-40 years with COVID-19, enrolled during active disease.

The chain combines TRBV21-1 with TRBJ1-1; TRBD1 is the table's D call, not checked against the DNA. TRBV21-1 is reported as a pseudogene. The CDR3 has 16 amino acids. CDR3 nucleotide sequence: TGTGCCAGCCGAGACAGGGTATCGCTTTCGAACACTGAAGCTTTCTTT. It encodes CASRDRVSLSNTEAFF.

V and J are TRBV2 and TRBJ1-4; D gene ambiguous. Between the trimmed V and J ends, which lost 7 bases and 0 bases, there was a span of 3 bases. Per the germline V gene, CDR1 is SNHLY and CDR2 is FYNNEI. The CDR3 runs to 12 residues. CDR3 protein: CASTATNEKLFF. Written as DNA, the CDR3 is TGTGCCAGCACTGCAACTAATGAAAAACTGTTTTTT. Combining the CDR3 with reference TRBV2 and TRBJ1-4 gives the whole variable domain EPEVTQTPSHQVTQMGQEVILRCVPISNHLYFYWYRQILGQKVEFLVSFYNNEISEKSEIFDDQFSVERPDGSNFTLKIRSTKLEDSAMYFCASTATNEKLFFGSGTQLSVL.

The chain uses TRBV4-3 and TRBJ2-7; D is ambiguous. Germline CDR1 LGHNA, CDR2 YSLEER. The CDR3 is 15 amino acids. V was pared by 0 bases and J by 0 bases, with 9 bases between. DNA for the CDR3: TGCGCCAGCAGCCAAGAGGCAGCGAGCTCCTACGAGCAGTACTTC. This gives the protein CASSQEAASSYEQYF.

This clone was seen just once. V gene TRBV2 combines with J gene TRBJ2-7, with D possibly TRBD2 on 6 matching bases. This CDR3 has 17 amino acids. V shed 0 bases and J shed 0 bases, with 15 bases lying between them. CDR1 SNHLY and CDR2 FYNNEI come from the germline V gene. The CDR3 DNA sequence: TGTGCCAGCAGTGAAGCGCTGGGACTTCCGAGCTCCTACGAGCAGTACTTC. Its protein product is CASSEALGLPSSYEQYF.

The rearrangement uses TRBV7-2 and TRBJ1-5; weak D call: TRBD1 (6 bases). CDR1 and CDR2 from the germline V gene are SGHTA and FQGNSA. The CDR3 loop spans 12 amino acids. Trimming removed 5 bases from V and 7 bases from J, with 9 bases in between. CDR3 sequence reads: CASSHRDQPQHF. The CDR3 bases are TGTGCCAGCAGCCACAGGGACCAGCCCCAGCATTTT.

The chain recombines TRBV5-1 with TRBJ2-3, with TRBD2 matching 8 bases. Germline values: CDR1 SGHRS, CDR2 YFSETQ. V trimming: 4 bases; J trimming: 1 base; junction bases outside the gene matches: 17. The CDR3 totals 19 residues. The CDR3 reads CASSIRTGGANFGTDTQYF. CDR3 bases: TGCGCCAGCAGCATCAGAACCGGGGGGGCCAATTTCGGCACAGATACGCAGTATTTT.

V gene TRBV4-2 combines with J gene TRBJ2-1; D is undetermined. This CDR3 region has 12 residues. Germline V gene sequence: CDR1 LGHNA, CDR2 YNFKEQ. V shed 0 bases and J shed 7 bases, with 4 bases lying between them. Here the CDR3 DNA reads TGTGCCAGCAGCCAAGATTCGAATGAGCAGTTCTTC. It is translated as CASSQDSNEQFF.

This sequence joins TRBV11-1 and TRBJ2-4; 9 nucleotides match TRBD1. The CDR3 covers 15 residues. Germline trimming cut 5 bases from V and 9 bases from J; bases unmatched to any gene: 11. Per the germline V gene, CDR1 is SGHAT and CDR2 is FQDESV (reference sequence). The DNA of the CDR3 is TGTGCCAGCAGCAAGGTCCGTGGACAGGGGAGCATTCAGTACTTC. This gives the protein CASSKVRGQGSIQYF.

The V gene is TRBV5-4, the J gene TRBJ1-2, with 7 positions matching TRBD1. The CDR3 contains 16 residues. Germline values: CDR1 SGHNT, CDR2 YYREEE (reference sequence). V lost 4 bases to trimming and J lost 0 bases; unmatched junction nucleotides: 9. CDR3 sequence reads: CASSPTSGGANYGYTF. In DNA, the CDR3 is TGTGCCAGCAGCCCGACCTCAGGGGGAGCTAACTATGGCTACACCTTC.

This rearrangement joins TRBV7-2 to TRBJ2-7; the D is unclear. The germline V and J ends were trimmed by 5 bases and 2 bases, with 10 bases remaining between them. The CDR3 spans 13 residues. Germline CDR1 SGHTA, CDR2 FQGNSA. CDR3 loop: CASSTTTAYEQYF. CDR3 DNA sequence: TGTGCCAGCAGCACGACAACCGCCTACGAGCAGTACTTC.

CDR3 protein: CASSWGQGGYEQYF. The CDR3, as DNA: TGTGCCAGCAGTTGGGGGCAGGGGGGCTACGAGCAGTACTTC. The V and J genes are TRBV6-5 and TRBJ2-7; possibly TRBD1 for D (7 bases). V lost 4 bases and J lost 3, with 13 bases in between. The CDR3 is made up of 14 amino acids. Per the germline V gene, CDR1 is MNHEY and CDR2 is SVGAGI.

The chain carries TRBV2 and TRBJ2-7; tentative D call: TRBD2 (6 bases). With 3 bases removed from V and 7 bases from J, the gap between germline ends came to 22 bases. Germline CDR1 and CDR2: SNHLY and FYNNEI. The CDR3 consists of 16 residues. CDR3 sequence (DNA): TGTGCCAGCAGTGAGTTTTTAGATAACCCAGGAGGGGAGCAGTACTTC. It yields the protein CASSEFLDNPGGEQYF.

The gene calls are TRBV2 and TRBJ2-3; 13 bases match TRBD2. The V and J ends lost 6 bases and 13 bases, in that order; junction bases with no gene match: 10. The CDR3 runs to 14 residues. Germline V gene lookup returns CDR1 SNHLY and CDR2 FYNNEI. In nucleotides, the CDR3 is TGTGCCAGCAGAGGGACGACCGGGACTAGCGGGGAGTATTTT. It specifies CASRGTTGTSGEYF. Looking up the rest from reference TRBV2 and TRBJ2-3 gives the full variable domain: EPEVTQTPSHQVTQMGQEVILRCVPISNHLYFYWYRQILGQKVEFLVSFYNNEISEKSEIFDDQFSVERPDGSNFTLKIRSTKLEDSAMYFCASRGTTGTSGEYFGPGTRLTVL.

V and J are TRBV5-1 and TRBJ2-3, with 7 bases matching TRBD1. CDR1 and CDR2 from the germline V gene are SGHRS and YFSETQ. The length of the CDR3 is 18 residues. V lost 4 bases and J lost 1; bases outside the gene matches: 15. The CDR3 sequence: CASSLDRDSEYRTDTQYF. As DNA, the CDR3 is TGCGCCAGCAGCCTCGACCGGGACAGCGAATACCGCACAGATACGCAGTATTTT.

This clone was detected once. The chain recombines TRBV13 with TRBJ1-1; perhaps TRBD1 as D (6 bases). This CDR3 is 12 amino acids long. Between the trimmed V and J ends, which lost 5 bases and 11 bases, there was a span of 15 bases. Looked up from germline, CDR1 is PRHDT and CDR2 is FYEKMQ (reference sequence). CDR3 region: CASSQPQGSAFF. For the CDR3, the DNA is TGTGCCAGCAGCCAGCCACAGGGCTCGGCTTTCTTT.

This chain joins TRBV6-6 and TRBJ2-2; D possibly corresponds to TRBD1 (5 bases). CDR3 length equals 13 residues. Germline CDR1 is MNHNY and CDR2 is SVGAGI (reference sequence). The V and J ends lost 0 bases and 10 bases respectively, with 9 bases between them. The CDR3 sequence is CASSYSTVSELFF. The DNA of the CDR3 is TGTGCCAGCAGTTACTCGACAGTTTCGGAGCTGTTTTTT.

J is TRBJ1-1 and V is TRBV2; D might be TRBD1 (5 bases). Germline V gives CDR1 SNHLY, CDR2 FYNNEI. Trimming took off 4 bases at V and 3 bases at J, with 9 bases between the two ends. The CDR3 contains 13 residues. The CDR3 is CASSGGGDTEAFF. The DNA of the CDR3 is TGTGCCAGCAGTGGTGGGGGGGACACTGAAGCTTTCTTT. Complete variable domain (other parts from reference TRBV2 and TRBJ1-1): EPEVTQTPSHQVTQMGQEVILRCVPISNHLYFYWYRQILGQKVEFLVSFYNNEISEKSEIFDDQFSVERPDGSNFTLKIRSTKLEDSAMYFCASSGGGDTEAFFGQGTRLTVV.

V gene TRBV9 combines with J gene TRBJ1-3, with TRBD1 matching 8 bases. V shed 5 bases and J 0 bases; nucleotides not matched to a gene: 10. The CDR3 extends over 17 amino acids. CDR1 and CDR2 from the germline V gene are SGDLS and YYNGEE. The DNA of the CDR3 is TGTGCCAGCAGTTCGACAGGGGCCACTCTCTCTGGAAACACCATATATTTT. Residues: CASSSTGATLSGNTIYF.

The chain is built from TRBV6-5 and TRBJ2-5; possible D gene TRBD1, 5 bases. This CDR3 is 15 amino acids long. The V gene's germline CDR1 is MNHEY and CDR2 SVGAGI. Trimming pared 2 bases from V and 3 bases from J, leaving 13 bases between. This CDR3 reads CASSYDGSREETQYF. In nucleotides, the CDR3 is TGTGCCAGCAGTTACGATGGATCCAGGGAAGAGACCCAGTACTTC.

V usage is TRBV4-1 and J usage is TRBJ2-3, with 7 bases fitting TRBD2. V shed 4 bases and J 6 bases; nucleotides not matched to a gene: 10. The germline V gene encodes CDR1 MGHRA and CDR2 YSYEKL. The CDR3 is 15 amino acids. This chain's CDR3 is CASSPGSGQLDTQYF. The CDR3 bases are TGCGCCAGCAGCCCTGGTAGCGGGCAGCTGGATACGCAGTATTTT.

The rearrangement links TRBV2 to TRBJ2-1; the D is unclear. V gave up 5 bases and J gave up 6 bases, with 17 bases separating them. The CDR3 has 15 residues. Germline V CDR1 and CDR2: SNHLY, FYNNEI. The CDR3 region is CASSPIPQVLNEQFF. CDR3 in DNA: TGTGCCAGCAGTCCTATCCCGCAGGTCCTCAATGAGCAGTTCTTC.